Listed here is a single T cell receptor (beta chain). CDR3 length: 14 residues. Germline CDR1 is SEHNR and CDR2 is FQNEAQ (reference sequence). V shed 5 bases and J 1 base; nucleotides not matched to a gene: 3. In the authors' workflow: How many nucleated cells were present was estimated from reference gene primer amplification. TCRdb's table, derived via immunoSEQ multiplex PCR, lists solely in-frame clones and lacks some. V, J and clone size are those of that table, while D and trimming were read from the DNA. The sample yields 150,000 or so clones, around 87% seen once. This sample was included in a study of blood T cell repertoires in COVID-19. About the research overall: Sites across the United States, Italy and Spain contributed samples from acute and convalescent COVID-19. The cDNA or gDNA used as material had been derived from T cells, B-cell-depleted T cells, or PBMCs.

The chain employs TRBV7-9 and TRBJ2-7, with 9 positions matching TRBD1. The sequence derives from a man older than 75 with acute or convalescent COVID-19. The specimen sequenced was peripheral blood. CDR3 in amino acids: CASSTDRGSYEQYF. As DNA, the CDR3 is TGTGCCAGCAGCACAGACAGGGGGTCCTACGAGCAGTACTTC.